This is a list of T cell receptor beta chains from one sample in a study of blood T cell repertoires in COVID-19. Repertoires were generated with immunoSEQ multiplex PCR, while TCRdb's copy carries only in-frame clones and drops some. This table has a few hundred thousand clones, roughly 90% appearing once. Sequencing used peripheral blood. These receptors came from a woman between 45 and 60 years old with active or convalescent COVID-19. CDR3s include the opening cysteine and the closing phenylalanine or tryptophan. Each record gives: J gene, D gene, clone size, V gene, CDR3 DNA, CDR3 protein. A D gene is named only where the DNA matches it firmly. The size entry is marked missing in some rows and otherwise reads once, few, many or a size class.

J gene: TRBJ1-4
D gene: -
clone size: -
V gene: TRBV14
CDR3 DNA: TGTGCCAGCGGCGGGCATAGCGAAAAACTGTTTTTT
CDR3 protein: CASGGHSEKLFF

J gene: TRBJ2-1
D gene: -
clone size: -
V gene: TRBV10-3
CDR3 DNA: TGTGCCATCGGGTCCGGGGGGCTTTACAATGAGCAGTTCTTC
CDR3 protein: CAIGSGGLYNEQFF

J gene: TRBJ2-4
D gene: -
clone size: -
V gene: TRBV7-9
CDR3 DNA: TGTGCCAGCAGCTTACAACCTAGGGGGGGAGGCATTCAGTACTTC
CDR3 protein: CASSLQPRGGGIQYF

J gene: TRBJ1-1
D gene: -
clone size: -
V gene: TRBV29-1
CDR3 DNA: TGCAGCGTCACCTTACAGGGAAGCACTGAAGCTTTCTTT
CDR3 protein: CSVTLQGSTEAFF

J gene: TRBJ1-1
D gene: -
clone size: few
V gene: TRBV20-1
CDR3 DNA: TGCAGTGCTAGCGGAGTTCCTGAAGCTTTCTTT
CDR3 protein: CSASGVPEAFF

J gene: TRBJ1-5
D gene: -
clone size: -
V gene: TRBV28
CDR3 DNA: TGTGCCAGCAGTTTGAGGGGGGGGCCCCAGCATTTT
CDR3 protein: CASSLRGGPQHF

J gene: TRBJ2-7
D gene: TRBD2
clone size: -
V gene: TRBV11-2
CDR3 DNA: TGTGCCAGCAGCCGGGGGGGGATCGAAACCTACGAGCAGTACTTC
CDR3 protein: CASSRGGIETYEQYF

J gene: TRBJ2-1
D gene: -
clone size: -
V gene: TRBV29-1
CDR3 DNA: TGCAGCGTCCCAACTCGGGAGAAGAGCTCCTACAATGAGCAGTTCTTC
CDR3 protein: CSVPTREKSSYNEQFF

J gene: TRBJ2-3
D gene: TRBD1
clone size: -
V gene: TRBV12-5
CDR3 DNA: TGTGCTAGTGGCCTGGACAGGGTCACAGATACGCAGTATTTT
CDR3 protein: CASGLDRVTDTQYF

J gene: TRBJ2-1
D gene: -
clone size: -
V gene: TRBV11-1
CDR3 DNA: TGTGCCAGCACTCAAGGACAGACCTACAATGAGCAGTTCTTC
CDR3 protein: CASTQGQTYNEQFF

J gene: TRBJ2-1
D gene: TRBD1
clone size: -
V gene: TRBV5-1
CDR3 DNA: TGCGCCAGCAGCTTCTCCCCGGACAGGATTTCCTACAATGAGCAGTTCTTC
CDR3 protein: CASSFSPDRISYNEQFF

J gene: TRBJ2-2
D gene: -
clone size: -
V gene: TRBV14
CDR3 DNA: TGTGCCAGCAGCCTCCGTGCGACAGCGAACACCGGGGAGCTGTTTTTT
CDR3 protein: CASSLRATANTGELFF

J gene: TRBJ1-1
D gene: -
clone size: -
V gene: TRBV27
CDR3 DNA: TGTGCCAGCAGCCCGGGACTTAAGAACACTGAAGCTTTCTTT
CDR3 protein: CASSPGLKNTEAFF

J gene: TRBJ1-3
D gene: -
clone size: once
V gene: TRBV7-9
CDR3 DNA: TGTGCCAGCACCATCGACACAACCTCTGGAAACACCATATATTTT
CDR3 protein: CASTIDTTSGNTIYF

J gene: TRBJ2-2
D gene: -
clone size: once
V gene: TRBV5-1
CDR3 DNA: TGCGCCAGCAGCTTCACGGGACACCCGAACACCGGGGAGCTGTTTTTT
CDR3 protein: CASSFTGHPNTGELFF

J gene: TRBJ2-6
D gene: -
clone size: -
V gene: TRBV4-2
CDR3 DNA: TGTGCCAGCAGCCAAGATATAAGAGGGCAGGCCTTCCCCTCTGGGGCCAACGTCCTGACTTTC
CDR3 protein: CASSQDIRGQAFPSGANVLTF

J gene: TRBJ2-7
D gene: TRBD1
clone size: -
V gene: TRBV5-4
CDR3 DNA: TGTGCCAGCAGCCGGGGACAGGGGGTCTACGAGCAGTACTTC
CDR3 protein: CASSRGQGVYEQYF

J gene: TRBJ2-2
D gene: TRBD2
clone size: once
V gene: TRBV4-1
CDR3 DNA: TGCGCCAGCAGCCCCGCACGAATAGCGGGGGGGCCCGGGGAGCTGTTTTTT
CDR3 protein: CASSPARIAGGPGELFF

J gene: TRBJ2-5
D gene: -
clone size: few
V gene: TRBV5-1
CDR3 DNA: TGCGCCAGCAGCTTGGGGAGGGCTGGAGAGACCCAGTACTTC
CDR3 protein: CASSLGRAGETQYF

J gene: TRBJ1-1
D gene: -
clone size: -
V gene: TRBV19
CDR3 DNA: TGTGCCAGTAGTAGGACGGGGGACACTGAAGCTTTCTTT
CDR3 protein: CASSRTGDTEAFF

J gene: TRBJ2-2
D gene: -
clone size: -
V gene: TRBV10-3
CDR3 DNA: TGTGCCATCAGTGAAACGAGAACGGACACCGGGGAGCTGTTTTTT
CDR3 protein: CAISETRTDTGELFF

J gene: TRBJ1-6
D gene: TRBD1
clone size: -
V gene: TRBV2
CDR3 DNA: TGTGCCAGCAGTAGAATGACAGGGACTCTCAATTCACCCCTCCACTTT
CDR3 protein: CASSRMTGTLNSPLHF

J gene: TRBJ1-1
D gene: -
clone size: once
V gene: TRBV10-3
CDR3 DNA: TGTGCCATCAGTGCTTTATGGGGTTCAGGGGAAAAGTTAACTGAAGCTTTCTTT
CDR3 protein: CAISALWGSGEKLTEAFF

J gene: TRBJ2-1
D gene: -
clone size: -
V gene: TRBV24-1
CDR3 DNA: TGTGCCACCAGTGCCCCTTACAATGAGCAGTTCTTC
CDR3 protein: CATSAPYNEQFF

J gene: TRBJ1-3
D gene: -
clone size: once
V gene: TRBV30
CDR3 DNA: TGTGCCTGGAGTGGGGGAGCTGGAAACACCATATATTTT
CDR3 protein: CAWSGGAGNTIYF

J gene: TRBJ2-3
D gene: -
clone size: -
V gene: TRBV5-4
CDR3 DNA: TGTGCCAGCAGCCCAGAACGACAGCACACAGATACGCAGTATTTT
CDR3 protein: CASSPERQHTDTQYF

J gene: TRBJ1-4
D gene: -
clone size: -
V gene: TRBV7-2
CDR3 DNA: TGTGCCAGCAGCCAGGACAGAGGGAATGAAAAACTGTTTTTT
CDR3 protein: CASSQDRGNEKLFF

J gene: TRBJ1-2
D gene: TRBD1
clone size: -
V gene: TRBV6-2/TRBV6-3
CDR3 DNA: TGTGCCAGCAGTTCACGGGACAGGGGCGTCTATGGCTACACCTTC
CDR3 protein: CASSSRDRGVYGYTF

J gene: TRBJ2-7
D gene: -
clone size: -
V gene: TRBV6-5
CDR3 DNA: TGTGCCAGCAGTTACGCCAGACAGGCCCACGAGCAGTACTTC
CDR3 protein: CASSYARQAHEQYF

J gene: TRBJ2-7
D gene: TRBD2
clone size: -
V gene: TRBV7-2
CDR3 DNA: TGTGCCAGCAGCTCGGTAGCGGGGGCCTCCTACGAGCAGTACTTC
CDR3 protein: CASSSVAGASYEQYF

J gene: TRBJ1-2
D gene: -
clone size: -
V gene: TRBV27
CDR3 DNA: TGTGCCAGCAGTTTCAACCGATTAGATGTTAACTATGGCTACACCTTC
CDR3 protein: CASSFNRLDVNYGYTF

J gene: TRBJ1-3
D gene: -
clone size: -
V gene: TRBV28
CDR3 DNA: TGTGCCAGCAGTTTACCCCCCGGCACCATATATTTT
CDR3 protein: CASSLPPGTIYF

J gene: TRBJ2-2
D gene: -
clone size: -
V gene: TRBV5-1
CDR3 DNA: TGCGCCAGCAGCTCGGAAGCCCTTAGCGCCACCGGGGAGCTGTTTTTT
CDR3 protein: CASSSEALSATGELFF

J gene: TRBJ1-1
D gene: -
clone size: -
V gene: TRBV27
CDR3 DNA: TGTGCCAGCAGGTCCATGGGCGGGAGCACTGAAGCTTTCTTT
CDR3 protein: CASRSMGGSTEAFF

J gene: TRBJ1-1
D gene: TRBD1
clone size: -
V gene: TRBV7-2
CDR3 DNA: TGTGCCAGCAGCTCTCAGGGGGCTGGAACTGAAGCTTTCTTT
CDR3 protein: CASSSQGAGTEAFF

J gene: TRBJ1-1
D gene: -
clone size: few
V gene: TRBV7-3
CDR3 DNA: TGTGCCAGCAGCACTCAGGGTGACACTGAAGCTTTCTTT
CDR3 protein: CASSTQGDTEAFF

J gene: TRBJ2-3
D gene: TRBD2
clone size: -
V gene: TRBV24-1
CDR3 DNA: TGTGCCACCAGTGAAGGGAGCGGGAGTAGAACAGATACGCAGTATTTT
CDR3 protein: CATSEGSGSRTDTQYF

J gene: TRBJ2-5
D gene: -
clone size: -
V gene: TRBV19
CDR3 DNA: TGTGCCAGTAGTATTGGCCAGGGGGGCCAAGAGACCCAGTACTTC
CDR3 protein: CASSIGQGGQETQYF